This T cell receptor beta chain was found in a study of CXCR3-negative and CXCR3-positive naive CD8 T cells. Study summary: Roughly 1.5 +/- 0.3 million TRB reads came from each library, giving 110 million to 150 million in total.

Notes on the study in general: The TRB CDR3s that CXCR3-positive naive cells carried were more hydrophobic than those of CXCR3-negative naive cells.

Germline V lookup: CDR1 WNHNN, CDR2 SYGVQD (reference sequence). This CDR3 is 12 amino acids long. Remarks on this clonotype: Its antigen is currently unknown.

Each TRB cDNA library was prepared by 5' RACE (with UMI labels). TCRdb reanalyzed the 5' RACE reads and collapses them to one entry per CDR3 protein, without DNA. The repertoire shows 70,000 to 100,000 distinct CDR3 sequences; the top ten hold 0.85% to 1.4%. V usage is TRBV10-1 and J usage is TRBJ2-3; the D call from TCRdb, TRBD1, cannot be confirmed without DNA. The source of this sequence is a human donor in good health. Some clones in this sample may be carry-over from other donors' samples. The source material was naive CXCR3- CD8+ T cells from blood. The subset here: CD45RO-CCR7+CD27+CD95- naive CD8+ T cells lacking CXCR3 (TNR3-). CDR3 sequence reads: CASSDRGDTQYF.